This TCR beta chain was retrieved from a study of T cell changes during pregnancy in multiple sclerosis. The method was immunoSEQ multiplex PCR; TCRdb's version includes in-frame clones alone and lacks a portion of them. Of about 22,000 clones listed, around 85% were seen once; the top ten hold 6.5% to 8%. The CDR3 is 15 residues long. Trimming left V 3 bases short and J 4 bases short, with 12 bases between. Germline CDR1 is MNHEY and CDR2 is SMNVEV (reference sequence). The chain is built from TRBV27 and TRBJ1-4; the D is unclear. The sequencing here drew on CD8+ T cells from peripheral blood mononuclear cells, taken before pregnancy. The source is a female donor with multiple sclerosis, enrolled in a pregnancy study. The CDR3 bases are TGTGCCAGCAGTTTGACCGGCAGAGGTAATGAAAAACTGTTTTTT. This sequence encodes CASSLTGRGNEKLFF.